This T cell receptor (beta chain) stems from a study of regulatory T cells in long-lasting Graves disease. According to the study, TCR beta libraries were built with iRepertoire HTBI primers and CDR3-region Arm-PCR. As originally analysed: Identified across the samples were 50 to 70 TRBV segments and about 15 TRBJ segments. TCRdb independently ran MiXCR on the multiplex PCR reads; one entry per CDR3 protein. These V and J calls derive from TCRdb rather than the authors' analysis. The sample has 700,000 or so distinct CDR3 sequences; about 30% are singletons. Time point defined: persistent/refractory GD, antithyroid drugs over 5 years with positive TRAb. Construction of the TCR library relied on RNA isolated from PBMCs. With EDTA tubes as the receptacles, around 10 milliliters of peripheral blood were drawn. Germline assignment: CDR1 MNHEY and CDR2 SVGAGI. This CDR3 region has 18 residues. After removal of 4 bases from V and 4 bases from J, the junction contained 10 bases not matched to a gene.

The source of this sequence is a female donor with Graves disease. The material was peripheral blood mononuclear cells (PBMCs), obtained when the disease was refractory, from a patient treated with antithyroid drugs. This chain links TRBV6-5 with TRBJ2-7, with 16 nucleotides matching TRBD2. This CDR3 reads CASSSPGTSGRARYEQYF. Written as DNA, the CDR3 is TGTGCCAGCAGTTCCCCCGGGACTAGCGGGAGGGCCCGATACGAGCAGTACTTC.